This is a list of T cell receptor beta chains from one sample in a study of regulatory T cells in long-lasting Graves disease. TCRdb independently ran MiXCR on the multiplex PCR reads; one entry per CDR3 protein. This sample carries hundreds of thousands of distinct CDR3 sequences, roughly 15% of them seen once, and the ten largest clones take 20% to 25%. The specimen comprised peripheral blood mononuclear cells (PBMCs), sampled at new diagnosis, from a patient treated with antithyroid drugs. The receptors shown here come from a female donor with Graves disease. CDR3s include the opening cysteine and the closing phenylalanine or tryptophan. D genes are given only for firm matches. Part of the rows lack a size; the others show once, few, many or a class for expanded clones.

j_call | v_call | clone_size | d_call | cdr3_aa | cdr3_nt
TRBJ2-2 | TRBV4-3 | many | NA | CASSQTTGVGELFF | TGCGCCAGCAGCCAGACCACGGGGGTCGGGGAGCTGTTTTTT
TRBJ2-3 | TRBV29-1 | NA | NA | CSVGNTSQADTQYF | TGCAGCGTTGGTAATACTAGCCAAGCAGATACGCAGTATTTT
TRBJ1-2 | TRBV3-1 | many | NA | CASSLVDSYYGYTF | TGTGCCAGCAGCCTAGTAGACAGTTATTATGGCTACACCTTC
TRBJ1-4 | TRBV5-6 | many | TRBD1 | CASSPTGEGNEKLFF | TGTGCCAGCAGTCCGACAGGGGAAGGGAATGAAAAACTGTTTTTT
TRBJ1-2 | TRBV12-3/TRBV12-4 | few | NA | CASTSGAFLPNYGYTF | TGTGCCAGCACCTCGGGGGCCTTCCTACCCAACTATGGCTACACCTTC
TRBJ2-7 | TRBV27 | few | NA | CASTSGVEQYF | TGTGCCAGCACCTCAGGGGTCGAGCAGTACTTC
TRBJ2-3 | TRBV20-1 | NA | NA | CSARDLHPQGGLADTQYF | TGCAGTGCTAGAGATCTCCACCCTCAGGGGGGCCTCGCAGATACGCAGTATTTT
TRBJ2-4 | TRBV30 | many | NA | CAWSVQGDDIQYF | TGTGCCTGGAGTGTACAGGGAGATGACATTCAGTACTTC
TRBJ2-1 | TRBV3-1 | many | NA | CASSAVRNEQFF | TGTGCCAGCAGCGCGGTACGTAATGAGCAGTTCTTC
TRBJ1-1 | TRBV5-1 | many | NA | CASSFGFGGGTEAFF | TGCGCCAGCAGCTTCGGGTTCGGAGGAGGCACTGAAGCTTTCTTT
TRBJ1-5 | TRBV20-1 | NA | NA | CSARRGDNQPQHF | TGCAGTGCACGGAGGGGCGACAATCAGCCCCAGCATTTT
TRBJ2-1 | TRBV27 | NA | TRBD2 | CAVLAGGFEQFF | TGTGCCGTCCTAGCGGGAGGATTTGAGCAGTTCTTC
TRBJ2-3 | TRBV4-2 | NA | TRBD1 | CASSHPGQGADTQYF | TGTGCCAGCAGCCACCCGGGACAGGGCGCAGATACGCAGTATTTT